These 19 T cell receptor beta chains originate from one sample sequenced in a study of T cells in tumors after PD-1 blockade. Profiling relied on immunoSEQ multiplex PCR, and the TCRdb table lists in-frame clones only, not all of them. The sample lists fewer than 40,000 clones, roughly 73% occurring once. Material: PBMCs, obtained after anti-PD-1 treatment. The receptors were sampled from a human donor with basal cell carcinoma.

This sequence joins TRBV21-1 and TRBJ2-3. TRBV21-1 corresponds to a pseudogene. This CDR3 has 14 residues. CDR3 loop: CASSKARGGDTQYF. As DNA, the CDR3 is TGTGCCAGCAGCAAAGCACGGGGCGGAGATACGCAGTATTTT.

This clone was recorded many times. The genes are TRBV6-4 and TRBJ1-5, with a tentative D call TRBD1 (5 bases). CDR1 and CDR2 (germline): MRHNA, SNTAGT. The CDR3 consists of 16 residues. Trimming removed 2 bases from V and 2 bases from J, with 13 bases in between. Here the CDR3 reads CASSDGAGQGNQPQHF. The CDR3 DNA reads TGTGCCAGCAGTGACGGTGCAGGGCAGGGCAATCAGCCCCAGCATTTT.

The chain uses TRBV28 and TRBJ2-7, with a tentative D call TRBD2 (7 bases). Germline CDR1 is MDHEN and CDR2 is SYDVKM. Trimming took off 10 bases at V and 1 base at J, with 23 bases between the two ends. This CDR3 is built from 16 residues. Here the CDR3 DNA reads TGTGCCACCCGGGGGGCGGGAGCCCTCAAGTCCTACGAGCAGTACTTC. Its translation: CATRGAGALKSYEQYF. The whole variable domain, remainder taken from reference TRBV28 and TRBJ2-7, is DVKVTQSSRYLVKRTGEKVFLECVQDMDHENMFWYRQDPGLGLRLIYFSYDVKMKEKGDIPEGYSVSREKKERFSLILESASTNQTSMYLCATRGAGALKSYEQYFGPGTRLTVT.

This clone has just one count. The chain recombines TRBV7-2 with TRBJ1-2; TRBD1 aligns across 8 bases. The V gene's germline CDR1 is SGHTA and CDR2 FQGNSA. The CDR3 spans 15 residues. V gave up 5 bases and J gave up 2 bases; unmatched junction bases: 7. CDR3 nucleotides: TGTGCCAGCAGCCCTAGGACAGGGATGAACTATGGCTACACCTTC. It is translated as CASSPRTGMNYGYTF.

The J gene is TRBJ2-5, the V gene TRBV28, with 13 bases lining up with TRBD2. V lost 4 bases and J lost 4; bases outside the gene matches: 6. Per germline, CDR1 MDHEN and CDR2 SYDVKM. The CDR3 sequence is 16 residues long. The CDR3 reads CASSYGLAGAGETQYF. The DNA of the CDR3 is TGTGCCAGCAGTTACGGACTAGCGGGAGCGGGAGAGACCCAGTACTTC.

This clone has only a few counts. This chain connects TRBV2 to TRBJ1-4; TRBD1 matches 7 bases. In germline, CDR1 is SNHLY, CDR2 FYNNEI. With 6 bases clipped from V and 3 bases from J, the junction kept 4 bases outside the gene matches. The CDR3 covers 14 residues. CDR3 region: CASSQTGANEKLFF. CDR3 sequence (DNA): TGTGCCAGCAGCCAAACAGGGGCTAATGAAAAACTGTTTTTT. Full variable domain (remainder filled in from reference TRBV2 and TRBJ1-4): EPEVTQTPSHQVTQMGQEVILRCVPISNHLYFYWYRQILGQKVEFLVSFYNNEISEKSEIFDDQFSVERPDGSNFTLKIRSTKLEDSAMYFCASSQTGANEKLFFGSGTQLSVL.

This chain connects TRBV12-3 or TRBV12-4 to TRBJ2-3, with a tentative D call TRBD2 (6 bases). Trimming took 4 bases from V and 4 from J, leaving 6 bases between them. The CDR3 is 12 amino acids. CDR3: CASSSGADTQYF. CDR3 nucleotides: TGTGCCAGCAGTTCGGGGGCAGATACGCAGTATTTT.

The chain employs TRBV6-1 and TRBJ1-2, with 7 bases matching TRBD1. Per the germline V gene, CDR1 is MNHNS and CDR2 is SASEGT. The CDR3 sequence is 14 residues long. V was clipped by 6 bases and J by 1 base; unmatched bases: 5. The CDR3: CASSRDSRNYGYTF. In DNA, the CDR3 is TGTGCCAGCAGCCGGGACAGCCGTAACTATGGCTACACCTTC.

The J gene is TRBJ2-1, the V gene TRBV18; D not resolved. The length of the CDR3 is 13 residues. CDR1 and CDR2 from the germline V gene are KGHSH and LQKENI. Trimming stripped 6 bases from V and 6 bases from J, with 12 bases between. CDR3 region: CASSTTQANEQFF. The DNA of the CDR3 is TGTGCCAGCTCCACCACCCAGGCCAATGAGCAGTTCTTC.

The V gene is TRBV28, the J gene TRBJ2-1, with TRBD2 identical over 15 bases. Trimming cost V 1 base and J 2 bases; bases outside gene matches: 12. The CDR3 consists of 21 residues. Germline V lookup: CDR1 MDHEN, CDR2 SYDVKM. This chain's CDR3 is CASSLFILWTSGRAAYNEQFF. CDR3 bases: TGTGCCAGCAGTTTATTTATCTTGTGGACTAGCGGGAGGGCCGCCTACAATGAGCAGTTCTTC.

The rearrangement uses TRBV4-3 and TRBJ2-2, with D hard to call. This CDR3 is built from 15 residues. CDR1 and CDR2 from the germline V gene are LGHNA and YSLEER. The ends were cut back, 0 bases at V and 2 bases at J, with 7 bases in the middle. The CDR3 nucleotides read TGCGCCAGCAGCCAAGAAGCGACTAACACCGGGGAGCTGTTTTTT. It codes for CASSQEATNTGELFF.

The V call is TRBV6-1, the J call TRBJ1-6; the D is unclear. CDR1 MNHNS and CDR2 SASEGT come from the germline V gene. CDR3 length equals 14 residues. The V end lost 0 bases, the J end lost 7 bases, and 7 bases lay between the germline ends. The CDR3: CASSEAGINSPLHF. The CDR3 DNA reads TGTGCCAGCAGTGAAGCAGGGATCAATTCACCCCTCCACTTT.

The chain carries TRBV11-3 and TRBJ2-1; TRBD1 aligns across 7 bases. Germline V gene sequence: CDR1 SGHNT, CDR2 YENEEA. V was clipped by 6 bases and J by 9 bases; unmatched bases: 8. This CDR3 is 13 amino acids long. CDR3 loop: CASRATGASEQFF. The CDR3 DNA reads TGTGCCAGCAGGGCCACAGGGGCGAGTGAGCAGTTCTTC.

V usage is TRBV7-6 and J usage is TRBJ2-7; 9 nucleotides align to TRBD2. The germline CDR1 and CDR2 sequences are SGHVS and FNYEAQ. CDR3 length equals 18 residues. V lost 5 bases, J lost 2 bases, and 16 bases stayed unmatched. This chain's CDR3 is CASSAAGLAGRIAYEQYF. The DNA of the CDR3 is TGTGCCAGCAGCGCAGCGGGGCTAGCGGGGCGGATCGCCTACGAGCAGTACTTC.

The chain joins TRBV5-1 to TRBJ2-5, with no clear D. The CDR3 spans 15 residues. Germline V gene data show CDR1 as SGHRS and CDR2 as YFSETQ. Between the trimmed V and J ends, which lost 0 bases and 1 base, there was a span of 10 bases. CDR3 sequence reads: CASSLAVGSQETQYF. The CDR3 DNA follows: TGCGCCAGCAGCTTGGCCGTGGGCAGCCAAGAGACCCAGTACTTC.

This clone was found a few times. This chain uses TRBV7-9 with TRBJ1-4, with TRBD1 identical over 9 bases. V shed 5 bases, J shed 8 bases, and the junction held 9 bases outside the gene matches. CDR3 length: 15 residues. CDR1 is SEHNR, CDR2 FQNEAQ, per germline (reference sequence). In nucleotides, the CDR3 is TGTGCCAGCAGCAAGCCGGGACAGGGTGACGAAAAACTGTTTTTT. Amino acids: CASSKPGQGDEKLFF.

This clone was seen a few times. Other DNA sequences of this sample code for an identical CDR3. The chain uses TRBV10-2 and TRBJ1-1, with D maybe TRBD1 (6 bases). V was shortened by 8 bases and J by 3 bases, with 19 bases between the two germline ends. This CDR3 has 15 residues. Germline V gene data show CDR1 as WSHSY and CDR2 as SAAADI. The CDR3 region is CASRQVEYLDTEAFF. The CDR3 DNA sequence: TGCGCCAGCCGACAGGTGGAATATCTGGACACTGAAGCTTTCTTT.

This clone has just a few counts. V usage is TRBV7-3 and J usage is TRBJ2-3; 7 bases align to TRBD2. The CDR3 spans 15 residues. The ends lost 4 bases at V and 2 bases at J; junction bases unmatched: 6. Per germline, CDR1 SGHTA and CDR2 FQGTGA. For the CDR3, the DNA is TGTGCCAGCAGCTCCTCGGGAGGTTACACAGATACGCAGTATTTT. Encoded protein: CASSSSGGYTDTQYF. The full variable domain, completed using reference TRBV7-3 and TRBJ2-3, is GAGVSQTPSNKVTEKGKYVELRCDPISGHTALYWYRQSLGQGPEFLIYFQGTGAADDSGLPNDRFFAVRPEGSVSTLKIQRTERGDSAVYLCASSSSGGYTDTQYFGPGTRLTVL.

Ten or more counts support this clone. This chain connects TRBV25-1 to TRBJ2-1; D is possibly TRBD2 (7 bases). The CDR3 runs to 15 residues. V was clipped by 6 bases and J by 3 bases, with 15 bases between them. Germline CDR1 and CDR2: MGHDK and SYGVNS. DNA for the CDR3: TGTGCCAGCAGCCTCAGAGGGGGGGTCTACAATGAGCAGTTCTTC. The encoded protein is CASSLRGGVYNEQFF.